Following are 8 T cell receptor beta chains from one sample sequenced in a study of OX40 agonist ivuxolimab in advanced cancers. Libraries came from the immunoSEQ multiplex PCR assay. TCRdb limited this immuneACCESS table to in-frame rearrangements with V and J called. A share of clones is missing; checked studies link under half to unresolved V genes, and the rest is unexplained. This sample lists roughly 89,000 clones; around four fifths were detected once. The ten biggest clones cover approximately 1.9% of the sample. The input for sequencing was CD4+ or CD8+ T cells sorted from blood, taken in a trial of the OX40 agonist ivuxolimab. These TCRs come from an adult with an advanced solid tumor such as melanoma, head and neck, liver or kidney cancer.

In its sample, this clone was seen a few times. The rearrangement links TRBV5-1 to TRBJ2-1; D is uncertain. This CDR3 has 12 amino acids. Germline V gene lookup returns CDR1 SGHRS and CDR2 YFSETQ. V was trimmed by 0 bases and J by 6 bases, leaving 4 bases between them. For the CDR3, the DNA is TGCGCCAGCAGCTTGGGGGGCAATGAGCAGTTCTTC. Its protein is CASSLGGNEQFF.

This chain links TRBV27 with TRBJ1-1; 8 bases are shared with TRBD1. The CDR3 extends over 13 amino acids. From germline, CDR1 is MNHEY and CDR2 SMNVEV (reference sequence). J gave up 3 bases and V 8 bases, and 5 bases lay outside the gene matches. Here the CDR3 DNA reads TGTGCCAGCGGCACAGGGGGGTACACTGAAGCTTTCTTT. This translates into CASGTGGYTEAFF.

The V and J genes are TRBV28 and TRBJ2-2, with D maybe TRBD2 (5 bases). The CDR3 covers 15 residues. The ends were cut back, 6 bases at V and 3 bases at J, with 14 bases in the middle. CDR1 is MDHEN and CDR2 is SYDVKM in the germline V gene. CDR3 protein: CASSNLRRHTGELFF. CDR3 DNA sequence: TGTGCCAGCAGCAACCTCAGGAGGCACACCGGGGAGCTGTTTTTT. Together with reference TRBV28 and TRBJ2-2, the CDR3 gives the full variable domain: DVKVTQSSRYLVKRTGEKVFLECVQDMDHENMFWYRQDPGLGLRLIYFSYDVKMKEKGDIPEGYSVSREKKERFSLILESASTNQTSMYLCASSNLRRHTGELFFGEGSRLTVL.

The rearrangement joins TRBV7-6 to TRBJ2-7; TRBD1 matches 12 bases. CDR3 length equals 15 residues. Trimming removed 5 bases from V and 0 bases from J; junction bases left unmatched: 2. In germline, CDR1 is SGHVS, CDR2 FNYEAQ. DNA of the CDR3: TGTGCCAGCAGCCGGGACAGGGGGCTCTCCTACGAGCAGTACTTC. Protein: CASSRDRGLSYEQYF.

This chain uses TRBV4-2 with TRBJ1-5; TRBD1 might be the D (5 bases). With 0 bases removed from V and 0 bases from J, the gap between germline ends came to 6 bases. Germline CDR1 LGHNA, CDR2 YNFKEQ. The length of the CDR3 is 15 residues. CDR3 DNA: TGTGCCAGCAGCCAAGAAGGGACTAGCAATCAGCCCCAGCATTTT. It is translated as CASSQEGTSNQPQHF.

This clone was observed a single time. V usage is TRBV2 and J usage is TRBJ2-3, with D perhaps matching TRBD1 or TRBD2 (7 bases each). The CDR3 has 13 amino acids. V lost 9 bases and J lost 3, with 13 bases in between. CDR1 is SNHLY and CDR2 is FYNNEI in the germline V gene. The CDR3 nucleotides read TGTGCCAGTGGGAGGGGGCGGACAGATACGCAGTATTTT. Its protein is CASGRGRTDTQYF.

V gene TRBV10-2 combines with J gene TRBJ2-5; D could derive from TRBD1 or TRBD2 (6 bases each). Between the trimmed V and J ends, which lost 2 bases and 1 base, there was a span of 11 bases. Per the germline V gene, CDR1 is WSHSY and CDR2 is SAAADI. The CDR3 length is 15 residues. CDR3 sequence (DNA): TGCGCCAGCAGTGAGGGAAGGGGGGTCCAAGAGACCCAGTACTTC. Amino acids: CASSEGRGVQETQYF.

The genes are TRBV5-1 and TRBJ2-3, with D possibly called TRBD1 or TRBD2 (5 bases each). V was shortened by 4 bases and J by 0 bases, with 12 bases between the two germline ends. The CDR3 sequence is 15 residues long. CDR1 and CDR2 (germline): SGHRS, YFSETQ. CDR3 region: CASSPRDRSTDTQYF. CDR3 nucleotide sequence: TGCGCCAGCAGCCCTCGGGACCGTAGCACAGATACGCAGTATTTT.